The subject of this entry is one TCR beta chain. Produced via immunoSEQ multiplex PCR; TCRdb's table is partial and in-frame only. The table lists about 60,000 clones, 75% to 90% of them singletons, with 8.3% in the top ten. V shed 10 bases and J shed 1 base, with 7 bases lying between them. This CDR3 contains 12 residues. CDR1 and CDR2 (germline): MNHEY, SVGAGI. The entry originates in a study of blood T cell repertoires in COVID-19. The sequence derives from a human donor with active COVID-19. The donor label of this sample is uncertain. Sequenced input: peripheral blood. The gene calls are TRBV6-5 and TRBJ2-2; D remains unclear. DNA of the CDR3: TGTGCCATAAGGAGGAACACCGGGGAGCTGTTTTTT. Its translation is CAIRRNTGELFF.